These 23 T cell receptor beta chains were all obtained from the same sample, sequenced in a study of blood T cell repertoires in COVID-19. Measured with immunoSEQ multiplex PCR; TCRdb has only the in-frame clones, and not every one. This repertoire shows under 300,000 clones, about nine tenths found once; its top ten account for 7.2%. Sequenced: peripheral blood. The receptors derive from a man aged 55 to 70 who had recovered from COVID-19.

J is TRBJ2-1 and V is TRBV27, with 9 bases matching TRBD1. The CDR3 contains 16 residues. Germline CDR1 reads MNHEY; CDR2 reads SMNVEV (reference sequence). With V trimmed by 4 bases and J by 2 bases, 6 bases remained unmatched. For the CDR3, the DNA is TGTGCCAGCAGTTCTTACAGGGGGCTGACCTACAATGAGCAGTTCTTC. Amino acids: CASSSYRGLTYNEQFF.

The sample holds one count of this clone. This sequence joins TRBV5-1 and TRBJ2-7; 8 positions agree with TRBD1. The CDR3 totals 14 residues. Per the germline V gene, CDR1 is SGHRS and CDR2 is YFSETQ. Trimming took 2 bases from V and 3 from J; bases not matched to a gene: 4. The CDR3 nucleotides are TGCGCCAGCAGCTTACAGGGGGGATTCTACGAGCAGTACTTC. Translation: CASSLQGGFYEQYF.

V usage is TRBV5-1 and J usage is TRBJ1-4, with 7 bases fitting TRBD1. This CDR3 contains 14 residues. Germline V CDR1 and CDR2: SGHRS, YFSETQ. The V segment lost 4 bases and the J segment 3 bases; nucleotides outside the gene matches: 3. CDR3 amino acids: CASSLGTANEKLFF. The CDR3 nucleotides are TGCGCCAGCAGCCTGGGGACAGCTAATGAAAAACTGTTTTTT. Using reference TRBV5-1 and TRBJ1-4 for the parts outside the CDR3, the full variable domain is KAGVTQTPRYLIKTRGQQVTLSCSPISGHRSVSWYQQTPGQGLQFLFEYFSETQRNKGNFPGRFSGRQFSNSRSEMNVSTLELGDSALYLCASSLGTANEKLFFGSGTQLSVL.

V and J are TRBV2 and TRBJ2-3; possible D gene TRBD1, 6 bases. This CDR3 is built from 11 residues. From germline, CDR1 is SNHLY and CDR2 FYNNEI. Trimming took off 7 bases at V and 5 bases at J, with 7 bases between the two ends. Written as DNA, the CDR3 is TGTGCCAGCAAAGGGGGAGATACGCAGTATTTT. The encoded protein is CASKGGDTQYF.

V and J are TRBV6-2 or TRBV6-3 and TRBJ2-7; perhaps TRBD1 as D (6 bases). The germline V gene encodes CDR1 MNHEY and CDR2 SVGEGT. The CDR3 totals 17 residues. Trimming removed 6 bases from V and 0 bases from J, with 21 bases in between. The CDR3 loop is CASSPTGRTRGSYEQYV. CDR3 nucleotides: TGTGCCAGCAGCCCGACTGGACGAACCAGGGGCTCCTACGAGCAGTACGTC.

CDR3: CASSQDGRGGVNSPLHF. The CDR3 DNA reads as TGTGCCAGCAGCCAAGATGGCCGGGGGGGGGTTAATTCACCCCTCCACTTT. The V call is TRBV3-1 (or the pseudogene TRBV3-2), the J call TRBJ1-6, with D possibly being TRBD1 (5 bases). The CDR3 contains 17 residues. The ends were cut back, 0 bases at V and 6 bases at J, with 15 bases in the middle. CDR1 is LGHDT, CDR2 YNNKEL, per germline (reference sequence).

This chain connects TRBV19 to TRBJ1-5, with 8 nucleotides matching TRBD1. Trimming removed 4 bases from V and 0 bases from J; junction bases left unmatched: 17. This CDR3 has 20 amino acids. Germline V lookup: CDR1 LNHDA, CDR2 SQIVND (reference sequence). In nucleotides, the CDR3 is TGTGCCAGTAGTACGGTAAGGGGGACAGGCGCCACTTATAGCAATCAGCCCCAGCATTTT. It encodes CASSTVRGTGATYSNQPQHF.

The CDR3 region is CASSPGQGRTGELFF. In DNA form, the CDR3 reads TGTGCCAGCAGCCCCGGACAGGGGCGCACCGGGGAGCTGTTTTTT. The rearrangement joins TRBV28 to TRBJ2-2; TRBD1 matches 9 bases. The V segment lost 6 bases and the J segment 4 bases; nucleotides outside the gene matches: 6. Looked up from germline, CDR1 is MDHEN and CDR2 is SYDVKM. The length of the CDR3 is 15 residues.

The chain has TRBV7-2 and TRBJ1-1, with D tentatively TRBD1 (6 bases). The germline V gene has CDR1 SGHTA and CDR2 FQGNSA. The CDR3 contains 14 residues. Trimming cost V 5 bases and J 3 bases, with 13 bases left between them. Here the CDR3 DNA reads TGTGCCAGCAGCGCACAGGGTAGGGACACTGAAGCTTTCTTT. Translation gives CASSAQGRDTEAFF.

This clone was counted once. The chain recombines TRBV6-5 with TRBJ1-2; a weak D match, TRBD1 (6 bases). Germline CDR1 and CDR2: MNHEY and SVGAGI. This CDR3 has 14 amino acids. V was shortened by 0 bases and J by 5 bases, with 10 bases between the two germline ends. This CDR3 is CASSYSRGPYGYTF. CDR3 in DNA: TGTGCCAGCAGTTACTCGCGGGGGCCTTATGGCTACACCTTC.

V usage is TRBV13 and J usage is TRBJ2-7, with 8 bases that match TRBD1. The CDR3 is made up of 13 amino acids. CDR1 is PRHDT and CDR2 is FYEKMQ in the germline V gene (reference sequence). V shed 6 bases and J 7 bases; nucleotides not matched to a gene: 8. CDR3 sequence reads: CASRRAGGWEQYV. The CDR3 DNA is TGTGCCAGCAGGCGAGCAGGGGGCTGGGAGCAGTACGTC.

This chain uses TRBV2 with TRBJ2-7; D is perhaps TRBD2 (5 bases). Trimming cost V 1 base and J 6 bases, with 22 bases left between them. CDR3 length: 17 amino acids. Germline CDR1 is SNHLY and CDR2 is FYNNEI. CDR3 nucleotides: TGTGCCAGCAGTGAAGTTAAGAAAGGTAATGTGGGGAGCGAGCAGTACTTC. Encoded protein: CASSEVKKGNVGSEQYF.

This clone was found once. The chain is built from TRBV6-5 and TRBJ1-2; 9 bases map to TRBD1. The germline CDR1 and CDR2 sequences are MNHEY and SVGAGI. Trimming took 8 bases from V and 4 from J; bases not matched to a gene: 2. This CDR3 is built from 12 residues. This chain's CDR3 is CASLQGAYGYTF. The CDR3 DNA sequence: TGTGCCAGCTTACAGGGGGCCTATGGCTACACCTTC.

About this clone itself: Other DNA variants within this sample encode the same CDR3. This sequence joins TRBV3-1 (or the pseudogene TRBV3-2) and TRBJ1-1; tentative D call: TRBD1 (6 bases). CDR1 and CDR2 from the germline V gene are LGHDT and YNNKEL (reference sequence). Trimming cost V 5 bases and J 8 bases, with 9 bases left between them. The CDR3 spans 11 residues. CDR3 sequence reads: CASSSRGEAFF. CDR3 DNA sequence: TGTGCCAGCAGCTCCAGGGGCGAAGCTTTCTTT.

This clone was seen a single time. The chain links TRBV7-9 to TRBJ1-2; 7 bases line up with TRBD1. The germline gives CDR1 SEHNR, CDR2 FQNEAQ (reference sequence). Trimming cost V 4 bases and J 2 bases; bases outside gene matches: 10. This CDR3 comprises 16 residues. The CDR3 protein is CASSSNTGQINYGYTF. The CDR3 nucleotides read TGTGCCAGCAGCTCGAATACGGGACAGATAAACTATGGCTACACCTTC.

This chain uses TRBV12-5 with TRBJ1-2; a weak D match, TRBD1 (5 bases). Germline V gene lookup returns CDR1 LGHNT and CDR2 FRNRAP. The CDR3 extends over 19 amino acids. Trimming stripped 1 base from V and 4 bases from J, with 25 bases between. CDR3 protein: CASGLALGTSLSGGYGYTF. Here the CDR3 DNA reads TGTGCTAGTGGTTTGGCATTGGGGACCTCACTCTCGGGGGGCTATGGCTACACCTTC.

This chain uses TRBV28 with TRBJ1-4, with TRBD1 matching 9 bases. CDR3 length equals 16 residues. With 5 bases clipped from V and 10 bases from J, the junction kept 14 bases outside the gene matches. Germline V gene data show CDR1 as MDHEN and CDR2 as SYDVKM. The CDR3 reads CASSVTGGAGLRKLFF. The CDR3 bases are TGTGCCAGCAGTGTTACAGGGGGCGCGGGTTTAAGAAAACTGTTTTTT. Full variable domain (remainder filled in from reference TRBV28 and TRBJ1-4): DVKVTQSSRYLVKRTGEKVFLECVQDMDHENMFWYRQDPGLGLRLIYFSYDVKMKEKGDIPEGYSVSREKKERFSLILESASTNQTSMYLCASSVTGGAGLRKLFFGSGTQLSVL.

The V gene is TRBV30, the J gene TRBJ2-3, with D perhaps TRBD2 (7 bases). This CDR3 is built from 14 residues. Trimming left V 2 bases short and J 0 bases short, with 9 bases between. Germline CDR1 reads GTSNPN; CDR2 reads SVGIG (reference sequence). Written as DNA, the CDR3 is TGTGCCTGGAGTAGGGGGGGGAGCACAGATACGCAGTATTTT. This gives the protein CAWSRGGSTDTQYF.

The chain uses TRBV3-1 (or the pseudogene TRBV3-2) and TRBJ2-1, with D tentatively TRBD2 (6 bases). V shed 1 base and J shed 7 bases, with 14 bases lying between them. Germline V gene lookup returns CDR1 LGHDT and CDR2 YNNKEL (reference sequence). The CDR3 is 15 residues long. The CDR3 protein is CASSQAGTVNNEQFF. CDR3 in DNA: TGTGCCAGCAGCCAAGCCGGGACTGTCAATAATGAGCAGTTCTTC.

The rearrangement uses TRBV6-1 and TRBJ1-1; tentatively, D is TRBD1 (5 bases). The germline V gene encodes CDR1 MNHNS and CDR2 SASEGT. The V gene lost 2 bases and the J gene lost 9 bases, with 10 bases spanning the gap. The CDR3 totals 12 residues. CDR3 residues: CASSEWGTQAFF. The CDR3 region has the DNA TGTGCCAGCAGTGAATGGGGCACGCAAGCTTTCTTT.

This clone appeared once. V is TRBV10-3 and J is TRBJ1-3; 7 nucleotides line up with TRBD1. This CDR3 comprises 17 residues. Germline lookup yields CDR1 ENHRY and CDR2 SYGVKD. V was clipped by 0 bases and J by 7 bases; unmatched bases: 12. The chain's CDR3 is CAISESPTTGWRNTIYF. The DNA for the CDR3 is TGTGCCATCAGTGAGTCGCCGACGACAGGGTGGAGGAACACCATATATTTT.

The J gene is TRBJ2-2, the V gene TRBV24-1, with D perhaps TRBD2 (6 bases). Germline CDR1 is KGHDR and CDR2 is SFDVKD. Trimming cost V 1 base and J 6 bases, with 14 bases left between them. The CDR3 loop spans 16 amino acids. The CDR3 sequence: CATSDFSGGSPGELFF. Here the CDR3 DNA reads TGTGCCACCAGTGATTTTTCCGGGGGATCTCCCGGGGAGCTGTTTTTT.

The CDR3 sequence is CASSRGQTYEQYF. CDR3 sequence (DNA): TGTGCCAGCAGCCGAGGCCAGACTTACGAGCAGTACTTC. The chain couples TRBV7-7 to TRBJ2-7; D is unresolved. The V end lost 5 bases, the J end lost 4 bases, and 12 bases lay between the germline ends. The CDR3 is 13 amino acids. CDR1 is SSHAT and CDR2 is FNYEAQ in the germline V gene (reference sequence).